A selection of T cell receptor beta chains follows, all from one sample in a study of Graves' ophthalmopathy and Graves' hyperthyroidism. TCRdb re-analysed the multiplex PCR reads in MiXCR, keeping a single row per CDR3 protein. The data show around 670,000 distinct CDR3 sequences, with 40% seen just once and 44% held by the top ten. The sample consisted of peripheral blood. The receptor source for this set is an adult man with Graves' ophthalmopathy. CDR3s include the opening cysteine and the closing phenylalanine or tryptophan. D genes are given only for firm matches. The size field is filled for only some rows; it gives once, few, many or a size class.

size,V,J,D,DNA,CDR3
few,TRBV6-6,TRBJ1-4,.,TGTGCCACTACTGGCGGGGCGGGTGAAAAACTGTTTTTT,CATTGGAGEKLFF
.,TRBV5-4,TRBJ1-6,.,TGTGCCAGCAGCTTGGTTGCACAGATAAATTCACCCCTCCACTTT,CASSLVAQINSPLHF
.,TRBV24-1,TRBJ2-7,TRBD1,TGTGCATCCGGGACAGGGGTGACCTACGAGCAGTACTTC,CASGTGVTYEQYF
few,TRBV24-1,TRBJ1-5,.,TGTGCCACCAGTTACGCCAGGGAGGGCAATCAGCCCCAGCATTTT,CATSYAREGNQPQHF
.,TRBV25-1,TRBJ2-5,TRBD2,TGTGCCAGCACCGGGACTAGCGGGCTGTACCAAGAGACCCAGTACTTC,CASTGTSGLYQETQYF
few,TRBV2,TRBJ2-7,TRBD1,TGTGCCAGCAGCCAAGGACAGGGGGGACCCTACGAGCAGTACTTC,CASSQGQGGPYEQYF
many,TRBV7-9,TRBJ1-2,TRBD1,TGTGCCAGCAGCTTAGCCGAGGGGGCTTGCACCTTC,CASSLAEGACTF
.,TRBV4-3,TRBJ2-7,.,TGCGCCAGCAGCCAAGACTGGGCGGAAACCTACGAGCAGTACTTC,CASSQDWAETYEQYF
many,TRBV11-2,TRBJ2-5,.,TGTGCCAGCAGCCCGGACGGCGGGGGCCCAGAGACCCAGTACTTC,CASSPDGGGPETQYF
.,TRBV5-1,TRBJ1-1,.,TGCGCCAGCAGCTGGAAGACAGGGAACACTGAAGCTTTCTTT,CASSWKTGNTEAFF
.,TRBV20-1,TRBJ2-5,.,TGCAGTGCTAGAGATCAGGAAGTAGAGACCCAGTACTTC,CSARDQEVETQYF
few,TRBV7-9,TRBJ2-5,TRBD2,TGTGCCTGCAGCGGGAGAGAGACCCAGTACTTC,CACSGRETQYF
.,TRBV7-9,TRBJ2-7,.,TGTGCCAGCAGCCCGGCCGGGGTTAGTGTTTACGAGCAGTACTTC,CASSPAGVSVYEQYF
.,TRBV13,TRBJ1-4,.,TGTGCCAGCAGCCGAGACGGGGGGCATAATGAAAAACTGTTTTTT,CASSRDGGHNEKLFF